The T cell receptor beta chain under discussion was sequenced for a study of technical replicates of blood from a handful of donors. CDR3 length equals 14 residues. V lost 4 bases, J lost 6 bases, and 8 bases stayed unmatched. Germline V gene lookup returns CDR1 LNHDA and CDR2 SQIVND (reference sequence). The data were produced by immunoSEQ multiplex PCR, yet TCRdb's version contains in-frame clones alone and is incomplete. The sample includes 60,000 to 80,000 clones, 91% of them seen just once. This clonotype originated in a human donor in good health. Some clones in this sample may be carry-over from other donors' samples. The material sequenced was PBMCs. The chain couples TRBV19 to TRBJ2-7; 8 bases map to TRBD1. CDR3 residues: CASSTQGAGAEQYF. CDR3 DNA: TGTGCCAGTAGTACCCAGGGGGCAGGGGCCGAGCAGTACTTC. The full variable domain, completed using reference TRBV19 and TRBJ2-7, is DGGITQSPKYLFRKEGQNVTLSCEQNLNHDAMYWYRQDPGQGLRLIYYSQIVNDFQKGDIAEGYSVSREKKESFPLTVTSAQKNPTAFYLCASSTQGAGAEQYFGPGTRLTVT.